This is a list of T cell receptor beta chains from one sample in a study of shared clonotypes between healthy human individuals. The repertoire was sequenced with immunoSEQ multiplex PCR; TCRdb's copy has only in-frame clones and lacks some. This table has 2 million to 2.5 million clones, less than 95% appearing once. Material: naive CD4+ T cells from PBMCs. The receptors shown here come from a man aged 18 to 30 in good health. Some clones in this sample may be carry-over from other donors' samples. The CDR3 runs from the conserved cysteine through the conserved F or W. The order of the fields is CDR3 protein, CDR3 DNA, J gene, clone size, D gene, V gene. A D gene is named only where the DNA matches it firmly. Not every row has a clone size; where given, it reads once, few, many or a size class.

CDR3: CASSSKGLAVYNEQFF
DNA: TGTGCCAGCAGCTCGAAGGGGCTAGCGGTCTACAATGAGCAGTTCTTC
J: TRBJ2-1
size: NA
D: TRBD2
V: TRBV7-9

CDR3: CASSPPTDTQYF
DNA: TGTGCCAGCAGCCCCCCAACTGATACGCAGTATTTT
J: TRBJ2-3
size: NA
D: NA
V: TRBV9

CDR3: CASSALWTGFYGYTF
DNA: TGTGCCAGCAGCGCTCTCTGGACAGGCTTCTATGGCTACACCTTC
J: TRBJ1-2
size: NA
D: NA
V: TRBV21-1

CDR3: CASSNTVTGYEQYF
DNA: TGTGCCAGCAGCAACACTGTGACGGGGTACGAGCAGTACTTC
J: TRBJ2-7
size: NA
D: NA
V: TRBV5-8

CDR3: CASSIGGGSYEQYF
DNA: TGTGCCAGTAGTATCGGTGGAGGGAGCTACGAGCAGTACTTC
J: TRBJ2-7
size: once
D: NA
V: TRBV19

CDR3: CASGSGLWGDGYTF
DNA: TGTGCCAGCGGTTCCGGACTCTGGGGTGATGGCTACACCTTC
J: TRBJ1-2
size: NA
D: NA
V: TRBV7-3

CDR3: CASSYGQLNQPQHF
DNA: TGTGCCAGCAGCTACGGACAGCTCAATCAGCCCCAGCATTTT
J: TRBJ1-5
size: few
D: NA
V: TRBV7-2

CDR3: CASSLNNYEQYF
DNA: TGCGCCAGCAGCTTGAATAACTACGAGCAGTACTTC
J: TRBJ2-7
size: NA
D: NA
V: TRBV5-1

CDR3: CASSKGSETQYF
DNA: TGTGCCAGCAGCAAGGGTTCAGAGACCCAGTACTTC
J: TRBJ2-5
size: NA
D: NA
V: TRBV11-1

CDR3: CASSMRWGQGEEKLFF
DNA: TGTGCCAGTAGTATGAGGTGGGGACAGGGTGAAGAAAAACTGTTTTTT
J: TRBJ1-4
size: NA
D: TRBD1
V: TRBV19

CDR3: CASTLAGTLAKNIQYF
DNA: TGTGCCAGCACCCTAGCGGGCACTCTAGCCAAAAACATTCAGTACTTC
J: TRBJ2-4
size: NA
D: TRBD2
V: TRBV7-9

CDR3: CASRNSPSTDTQYF
DNA: TGTGCCAGCAGAAACAGCCCCTCCACAGATACGCAGTATTTT
J: TRBJ2-3
size: NA
D: NA
V: TRBV6-5

CDR3: CASSPRSTGELFF
DNA: TGTGCCAGCAGCCCCCGGAGCACCGGGGAGCTGTTTTTT
J: TRBJ2-2
size: NA
D: NA
V: TRBV28

CDR3: CASSYPQETQYF
DNA: TGTGCCAGCAGTTACCCTCAAGAGACCCAGTACTTC
J: TRBJ2-5
size: NA
D: NA
V: TRBV6-5

CDR3: CASSLAPGQLEAFF
DNA: TGTGCCAGCAGCTTAGCCCCGGGGCAGCTTGAAGCTTTCTTT
J: TRBJ1-1
size: NA
D: NA
V: TRBV11-2

CDR3: CASSPRGNADTQYF
DNA: TGTGCCAGCAGCCCAAGGGGTAATGCAGATACGCAGTATTTT
J: TRBJ2-3
size: NA
D: NA
V: TRBV9

CDR3: CASTWGGNYGYTF
DNA: TGTGCCAGCACCTGGGGAGGGAACTATGGCTACACCTTC
J: TRBJ1-2
size: NA
D: NA
V: TRBV6-1

CDR3: CASSEAFVVGGLEQYF
DNA: TGTGCCAGCAGTGAAGCCTTCGTTGTAGGCGGGCTCGAGCAGTACTTC
J: TRBJ2-7
size: NA
D: NA
V: TRBV6-1

CDR3: CASSQVIQSYGYTF
DNA: TGCGCCAGCAGCCAAGTGATACAGTCTTATGGCTACACCTTC
J: TRBJ1-2
size: NA
D: NA
V: TRBV4-3

CDR3: CASSLLGTGGYGYTF
DNA: TGTGCCAGCAGTTTATTGGGGACAGGGGGCTATGGCTACACCTTC
J: TRBJ1-2
size: NA
D: TRBD1
V: TRBV27

CDR3: CASSQGLSPSNEQFF
DNA: TGCGCCAGCAGCCAGGGACTGTCGCCGAGCAATGAGCAGTTCTTC
J: TRBJ2-1
size: NA
D: NA
V: TRBV4-1

CDR3: CASRSRTGADIQYF
DNA: TGTGCCAGCAGAAGCCGAACAGGGGCGGACATTCAGTACTTC
J: TRBJ2-4
size: NA
D: TRBD1
V: TRBV6-6

CDR3: CASSLSIAGGFQETQYF
DNA: TGTGCCAGCAGCCTATCAATAGCGGGAGGATTCCAAGAGACCCAGTACTTC
J: TRBJ2-5
size: NA
D: TRBD2
V: TRBV7-2

CDR3: CASSLYTFEQYF
DNA: TGTGCCAGCAGTTTATACACCTTCGAGCAGTACTTC
J: TRBJ2-7
size: NA
D: NA
V: TRBV28

CDR3: CASSLGTQSYEQYF
DNA: TGTGCCAGCAGCTTAGGGACTCAATCCTACGAGCAGTACTTC
J: TRBJ2-7
size: NA
D: NA
V: TRBV7-9

CDR3: CATLALMNTGELFF
DNA: TGTGCCACACTAGCGCTTATGAACACCGGGGAGCTGTTTTTT
J: TRBJ2-2
size: NA
D: TRBD2
V: TRBV30

CDR3: CASSLTGAGELFF
DNA: TGTGCCAGCAGCCTTACAGGGGCCGGGGAGCTGTTTTTT
J: TRBJ2-2
size: NA
D: TRBD1
V: TRBV5-6

CDR3: CASSRDYTDTQYF
DNA: TGTGCCAGCAGTCGGGACTACACAGATACGCAGTATTTT
J: TRBJ2-3
size: once
D: TRBD2
V: TRBV6-1

CDR3: CASSPRVRYEQYF
DNA: TGTGCCAGCAGCCCCCGTGTCCGGTACGAGCAGTACTTC
J: TRBJ2-7
size: NA
D: NA
V: TRBV2

CDR3: CSARGPGDGYTF
DNA: TGCAGCGCCAGGGGCCCAGGGGATGGCTACACCTTC
J: TRBJ1-2
size: once
D: NA
V: TRBV29-1

CDR3: CAGQGGYSSGANVLTF
DNA: TGTGCCGGTCAAGGGGGCTATAGCTCTGGGGCCAACGTCCTGACTTTC
J: TRBJ2-6
size: NA
D: TRBD1
V: TRBV2

CDR3: CASSSPSGQSSGANVLTF
DNA: TGTGCCAGCAGCTCGCCCTCGGGGCAGTCCTCTGGGGCCAACGTCCTGACTTTC
J: TRBJ2-6
size: NA
D: NA
V: TRBV12-1

CDR3: CASSYYRGLEKLFF
DNA: TGTGCCAGCAGTTACTACAGGGGGCTAGAAAAACTGTTTTTT
J: TRBJ1-4
size: NA
D: TRBD1
V: TRBV6-5

CDR3: CASSLLAERTDTQYF
DNA: TGTGCCAGCAGCTTACTAGCGGAGCGCACAGATACGCAGTATTTT
J: TRBJ2-3
size: NA
D: TRBD2
V: TRBV11-2

CDR3: CASTPTGGAYEQYF
DNA: TGTGCCAGCACTCCGACAGGGGGCGCGTACGAGCAGTACTTC
J: TRBJ2-7
size: NA
D: TRBD1
V: TRBV6-5

CDR3: CASSRSAHSNQPQHF
DNA: TGCGCCAGCAGCCGGTCCGCGCATAGCAATCAGCCCCAGCATTTT
J: TRBJ1-5
size: NA
D: NA
V: TRBV4-1

CDR3: CASSASGVGIYF
DNA: TGTGCCAGCAGCGCTAGCGGGGTCGGCATATATTTT
J: TRBJ1-3
size: NA
D: NA
V: TRBV11-1

CDR3: CASRGDRATNEKLFF
DNA: TGTGCCAGCAGGGGGGACAGAGCAACTAATGAAAAACTGTTTTTT
J: TRBJ1-4
size: NA
D: TRBD1
V: TRBV2

CDR3: CASSRSGGSTIYF
DNA: TGTGCCAGCAGCCGTTCGGGGGGCAGCACCATATATTTT
J: TRBJ1-3
size: NA
D: NA
V: TRBV11-3

CDR3: CASSLSGTGGLNEQYF
DNA: TGTGCCAGCAGCTTAAGCGGGACAGGGGGCTTGAACGAGCAGTACTTC
J: TRBJ2-7
size: NA
D: TRBD1
V: TRBV13

CDR3: CASSVVRGSRSTGELFF
DNA: TGTGCCAGCAGCGTAGTTCGGGGTAGCCGATCCACCGGGGAGCTGTTTTTT
J: TRBJ2-2
size: NA
D: NA
V: TRBV9

CDR3: CASSRDSATNEKLFF
DNA: TGTGCCAGCAGCCGGGACAGCGCAACTAATGAAAAACTGTTTTTT
J: TRBJ1-4
size: once
D: TRBD1
V: TRBV6-1

CDR3: CASSLEADTEAFF
DNA: TGTGCCAGCAGCTTAGAAGCAGACACTGAAGCTTTCTTT
J: TRBJ1-1
size: NA
D: NA
V: TRBV7-9

CDR3: CASSSITGRTDTDTQYF
DNA: TGTGCCAGCAGCTCGATCACAGGGCGGACTGACACAGATACGCAGTATTTT
J: TRBJ2-3
size: NA
D: NA
V: TRBV11-2

CDR3: CASSLPGGLAVTDTQYF
DNA: TGCGCCAGCAGCCTGCCAGGGGGACTAGCGGTCACAGATACGCAGTATTTT
J: TRBJ2-3
size: NA
D: TRBD2
V: TRBV5-1

CDR3: CASSLSSYEQYF
DNA: TGTGCCAGCAGTTTAAGCTCCTACGAGCAGTACTTC
J: TRBJ2-7
size: NA
D: NA
V: TRBV6-6

CDR3: CASSLAGGLEEKLFF
DNA: TGTGCCAGCAGCTTGGCTGGGGGACTTGAGGAAAAACTGTTTTTT
J: TRBJ1-4
size: NA
D: NA
V: TRBV5-4

CDR3: CATSVTGTGGYEQYF
DNA: TGTGCCACCAGTGTAACCGGGACAGGGGGCTACGAGCAGTACTTC
J: TRBJ2-7
size: NA
D: TRBD1
V: TRBV15

CDR3: CASSQRFETQDNEKLFF
DNA: TGCGCCAGCAGTCAAAGGTTCGAAACTCAAGATAATGAAAAACTGTTTTTT
J: TRBJ1-4
size: NA
D: NA
V: TRBV23-1

CDR3: CASSVDRDSNQPQHF
DNA: TGTGCCAGCAGCGTTGATCGGGATAGCAATCAGCCCCAGCATTTT
J: TRBJ1-5
size: NA
D: NA
V: TRBV11-2

CDR3: CSAGSGYGYTF
DNA: TGCAGCGCCGGCTCGGGGTATGGCTACACCTTC
J: TRBJ1-2
size: NA
D: NA
V: TRBV29-1

CDR3: CASSIGGSYNEQFF
DNA: TGTGCCAGCAGTATCGGGGGCTCCTACAATGAGCAGTTCTTC
J: TRBJ2-1
size: NA
D: NA
V: TRBV28

CDR3: CSVVGPLREKLFF
DNA: TGCAGCGTTGTAGGCCCTCTGAGGGAAAAACTGTTTTTT
J: TRBJ1-4
size: NA
D: NA
V: TRBV29-1

CDR3: CASSIGGGPDTQYF
DNA: TGTGCCAGTAGTATTGGCGGGGGGCCAGATACGCAGTATTTT
J: TRBJ2-3
size: NA
D: TRBD2
V: TRBV19

CDR3: CASSGTYSNQPQHF
DNA: TGTGCCAGCAGCGGGACTTATAGCAATCAGCCCCAGCATTTT
J: TRBJ1-5
size: NA
D: NA
V: TRBV2

CDR3: CASSRGHIDEQFF
DNA: TGTGCCAGCAGCCGGGGACATATCGATGAGCAGTTCTTC
J: TRBJ2-1
size: NA
D: NA
V: TRBV6-6

CDR3: CASNIGGKEQFF
DNA: TGTGCCAGCAACATTGGCGGAAAGGAGCAGTTCTTC
J: TRBJ2-1
size: NA
D: NA
V: TRBV7-2

CDR3: CSARLTEAFF
DNA: TGCAGTGCCAGACTAACAGAAGCTTTCTTT
J: TRBJ1-1
size: few
D: NA
V: TRBV20-1